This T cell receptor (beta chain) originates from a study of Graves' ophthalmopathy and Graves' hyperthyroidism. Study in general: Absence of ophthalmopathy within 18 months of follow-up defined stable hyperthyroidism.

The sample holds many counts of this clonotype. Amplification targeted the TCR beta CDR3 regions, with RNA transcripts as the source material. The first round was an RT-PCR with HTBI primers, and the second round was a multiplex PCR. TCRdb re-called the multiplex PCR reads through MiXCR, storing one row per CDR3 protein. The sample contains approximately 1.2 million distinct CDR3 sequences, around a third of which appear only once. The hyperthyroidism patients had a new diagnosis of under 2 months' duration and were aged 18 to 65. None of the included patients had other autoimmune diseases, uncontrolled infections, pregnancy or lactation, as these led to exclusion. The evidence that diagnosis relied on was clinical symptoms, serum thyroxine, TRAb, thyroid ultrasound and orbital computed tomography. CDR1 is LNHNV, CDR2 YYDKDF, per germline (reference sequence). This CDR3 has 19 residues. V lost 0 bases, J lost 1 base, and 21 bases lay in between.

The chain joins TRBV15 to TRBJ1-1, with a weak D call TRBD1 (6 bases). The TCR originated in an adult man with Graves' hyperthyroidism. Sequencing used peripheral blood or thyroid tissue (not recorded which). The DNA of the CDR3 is TGTGCCACCAGCAGAGACTTGAGGGGCAGGGGCGAGTCGAACACTGAAGCTTTCTTT. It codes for CATSRDLRGRGESNTEAFF. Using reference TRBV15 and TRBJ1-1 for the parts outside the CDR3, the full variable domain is DAMVIQNPRYQVTQFGKPVTLSCSQTLNHNVMYWYQQKSSQAPKLLFHYYDKDFNNEADTPDNFQSRRPNTSFCFLDIRSPGLGDTAMYLCATSRDLRGRGESNTEAFFGQGTRLTVV.